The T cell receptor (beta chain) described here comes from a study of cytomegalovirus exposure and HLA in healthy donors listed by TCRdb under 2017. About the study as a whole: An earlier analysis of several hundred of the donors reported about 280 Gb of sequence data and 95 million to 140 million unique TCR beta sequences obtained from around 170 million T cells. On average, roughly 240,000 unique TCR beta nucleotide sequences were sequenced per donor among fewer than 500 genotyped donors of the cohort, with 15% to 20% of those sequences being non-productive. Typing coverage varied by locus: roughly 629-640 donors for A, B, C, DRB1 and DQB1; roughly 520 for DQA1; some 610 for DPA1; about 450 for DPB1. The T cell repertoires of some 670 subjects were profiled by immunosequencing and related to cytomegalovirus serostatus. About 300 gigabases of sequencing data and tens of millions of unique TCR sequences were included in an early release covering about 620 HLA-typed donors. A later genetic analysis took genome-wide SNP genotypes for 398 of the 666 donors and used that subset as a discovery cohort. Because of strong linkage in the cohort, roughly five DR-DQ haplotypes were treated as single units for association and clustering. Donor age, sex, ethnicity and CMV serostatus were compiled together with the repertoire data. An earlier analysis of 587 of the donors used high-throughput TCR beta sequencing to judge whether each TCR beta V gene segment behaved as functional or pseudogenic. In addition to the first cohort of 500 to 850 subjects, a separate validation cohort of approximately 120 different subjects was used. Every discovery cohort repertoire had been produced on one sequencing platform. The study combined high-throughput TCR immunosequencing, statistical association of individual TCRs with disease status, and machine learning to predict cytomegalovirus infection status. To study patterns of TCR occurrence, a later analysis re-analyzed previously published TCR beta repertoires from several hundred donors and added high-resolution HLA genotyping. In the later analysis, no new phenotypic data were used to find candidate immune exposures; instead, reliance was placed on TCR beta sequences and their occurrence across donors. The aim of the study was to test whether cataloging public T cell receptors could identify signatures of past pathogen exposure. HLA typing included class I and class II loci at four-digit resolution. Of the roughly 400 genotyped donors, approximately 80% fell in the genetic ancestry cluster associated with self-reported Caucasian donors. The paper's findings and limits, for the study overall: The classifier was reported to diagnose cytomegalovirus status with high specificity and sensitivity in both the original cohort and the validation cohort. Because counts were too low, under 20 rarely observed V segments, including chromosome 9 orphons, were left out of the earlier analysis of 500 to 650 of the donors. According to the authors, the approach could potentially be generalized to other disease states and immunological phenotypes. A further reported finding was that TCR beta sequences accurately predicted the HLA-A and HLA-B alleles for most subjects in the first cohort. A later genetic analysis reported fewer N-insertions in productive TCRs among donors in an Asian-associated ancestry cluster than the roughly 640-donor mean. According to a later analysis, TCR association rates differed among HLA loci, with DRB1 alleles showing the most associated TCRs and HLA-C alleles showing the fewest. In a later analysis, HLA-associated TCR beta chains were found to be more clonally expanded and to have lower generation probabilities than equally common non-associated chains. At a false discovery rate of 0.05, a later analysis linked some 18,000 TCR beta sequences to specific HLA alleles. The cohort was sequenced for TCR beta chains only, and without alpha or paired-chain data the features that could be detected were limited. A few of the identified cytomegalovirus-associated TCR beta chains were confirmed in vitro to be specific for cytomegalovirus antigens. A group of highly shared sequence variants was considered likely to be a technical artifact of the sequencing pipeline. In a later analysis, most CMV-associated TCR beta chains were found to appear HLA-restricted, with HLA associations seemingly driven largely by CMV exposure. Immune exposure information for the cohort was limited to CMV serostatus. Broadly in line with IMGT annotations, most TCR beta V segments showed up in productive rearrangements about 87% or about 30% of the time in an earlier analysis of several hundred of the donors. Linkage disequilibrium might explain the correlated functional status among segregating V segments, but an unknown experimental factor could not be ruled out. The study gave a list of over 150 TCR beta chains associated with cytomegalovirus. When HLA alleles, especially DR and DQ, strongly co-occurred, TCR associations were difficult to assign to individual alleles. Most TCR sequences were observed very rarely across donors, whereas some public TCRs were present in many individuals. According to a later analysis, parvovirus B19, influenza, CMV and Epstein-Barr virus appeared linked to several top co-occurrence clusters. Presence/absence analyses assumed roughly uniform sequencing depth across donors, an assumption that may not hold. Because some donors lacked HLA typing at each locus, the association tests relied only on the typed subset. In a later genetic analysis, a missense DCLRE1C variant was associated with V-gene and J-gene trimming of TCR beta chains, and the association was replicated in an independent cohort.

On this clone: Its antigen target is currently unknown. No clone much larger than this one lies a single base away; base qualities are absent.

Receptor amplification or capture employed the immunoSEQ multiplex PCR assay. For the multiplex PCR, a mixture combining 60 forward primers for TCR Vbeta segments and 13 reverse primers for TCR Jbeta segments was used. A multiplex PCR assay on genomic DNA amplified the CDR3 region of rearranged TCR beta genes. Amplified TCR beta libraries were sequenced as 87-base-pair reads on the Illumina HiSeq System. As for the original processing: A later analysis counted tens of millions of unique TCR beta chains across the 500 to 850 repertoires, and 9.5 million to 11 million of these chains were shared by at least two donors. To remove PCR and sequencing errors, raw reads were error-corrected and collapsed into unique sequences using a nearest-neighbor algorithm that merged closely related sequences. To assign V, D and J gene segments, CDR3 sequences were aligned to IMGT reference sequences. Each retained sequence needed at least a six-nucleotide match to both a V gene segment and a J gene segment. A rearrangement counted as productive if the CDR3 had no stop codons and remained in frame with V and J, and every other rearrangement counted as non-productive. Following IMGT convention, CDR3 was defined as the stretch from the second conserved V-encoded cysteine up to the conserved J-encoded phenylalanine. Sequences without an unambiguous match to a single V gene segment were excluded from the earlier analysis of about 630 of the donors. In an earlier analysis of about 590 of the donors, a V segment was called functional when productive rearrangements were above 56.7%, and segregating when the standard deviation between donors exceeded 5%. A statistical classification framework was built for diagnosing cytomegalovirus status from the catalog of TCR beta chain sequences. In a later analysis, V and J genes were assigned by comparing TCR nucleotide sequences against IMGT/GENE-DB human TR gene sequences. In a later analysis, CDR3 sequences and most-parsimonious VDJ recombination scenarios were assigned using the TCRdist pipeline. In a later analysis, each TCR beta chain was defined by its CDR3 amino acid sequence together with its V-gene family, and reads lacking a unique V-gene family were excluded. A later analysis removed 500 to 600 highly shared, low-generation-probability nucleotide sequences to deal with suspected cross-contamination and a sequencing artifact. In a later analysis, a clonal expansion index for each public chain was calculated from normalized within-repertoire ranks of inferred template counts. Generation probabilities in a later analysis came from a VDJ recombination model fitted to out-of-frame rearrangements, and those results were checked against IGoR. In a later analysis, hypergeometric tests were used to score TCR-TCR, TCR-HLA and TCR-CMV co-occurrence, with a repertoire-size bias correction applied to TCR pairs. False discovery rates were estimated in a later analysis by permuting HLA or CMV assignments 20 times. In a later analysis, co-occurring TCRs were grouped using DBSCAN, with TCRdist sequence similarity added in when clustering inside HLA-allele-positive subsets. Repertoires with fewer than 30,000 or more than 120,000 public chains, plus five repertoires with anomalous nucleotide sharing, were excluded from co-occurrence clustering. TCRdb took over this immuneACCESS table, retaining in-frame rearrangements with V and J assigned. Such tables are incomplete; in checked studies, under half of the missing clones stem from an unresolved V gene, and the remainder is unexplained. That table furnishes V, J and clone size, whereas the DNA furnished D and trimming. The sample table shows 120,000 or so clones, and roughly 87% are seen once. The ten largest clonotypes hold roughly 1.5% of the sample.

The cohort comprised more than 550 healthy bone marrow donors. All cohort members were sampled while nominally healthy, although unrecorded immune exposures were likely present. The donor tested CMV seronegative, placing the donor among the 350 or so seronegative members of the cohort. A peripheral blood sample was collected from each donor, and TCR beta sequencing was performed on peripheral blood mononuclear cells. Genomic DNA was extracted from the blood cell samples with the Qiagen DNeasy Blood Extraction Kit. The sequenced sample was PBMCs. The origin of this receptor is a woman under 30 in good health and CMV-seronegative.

The CDR3 region: CASSSQQWQGTYEQYF. The sequenced DNA: TGTGCCAGCAGTTCCCAGCAATGGCAGGGAACCTACGAGCAGTACTTC. Recombination linked TRBV27 to TRBJ2-7; the D region possibly corresponds to TRBD1 (5 bases align). CDR1 and CDR2, looked up from the germline V gene (reference sequence), are MNHEY and SMNVEV. V is clipped by 4 bases and J by 2 bases, and the sequence between their germline boundaries is 18 bases long. There are 16 amino acids in the CDR3, from cysteine to phenylalanine inclusive. CDR3 DNA is the only sequence kept; it has 48 bases, read in frame from the first base.